A single T cell receptor (beta chain) is shown here with its context. Here immunoSEQ multiplex PCR was the method, and the copy in TCRdb shows in-frame clones only, minus some. The table records about 220,000 clones, 80% to 90% of them present only once. The V end lost 3 bases, the J end lost 6 bases, and 9 bases lay between the germline ends. This CDR3 is built from 13 residues. The data belong to a study of blood T cell repertoires in COVID-19. Sequences were obtained from peripheral blood. The sequence was obtained from a woman in her 70s with acute or convalescent COVID-19. The chain carries TRBV12-3 or TRBV12-4 and TRBJ2-1, with D possibly being TRBD2 (6 bases). The CDR3, as DNA: TGTGCCAGCAGTTTTTCCGGGGGCAATGAGCAGTTCTTC. Its protein is CASSFSGGNEQFF.